Listed below are T cell receptor beta chains from one sample, sequenced in a study of T cell changes during pregnancy in multiple sclerosis. Sequenced by immunoSEQ multiplex PCR; TCRdb stores in-frame clones only, minus some. Among under 110,000 clones listed, about 91% were seen once. Sequences were derived from peripheral blood, sampled in the second trimester of pregnancy. The source is a female donor with multiple sclerosis, enrolled in a pregnancy study. Both conserved end residues are trimmed from each CDR3.

J: TRBJ1-2
V: TRBV2
CDR3: ASELGGGGYT

J: TRBJ2-1
V: TRBV9
CDR3: ASSVVGLAAYNEQF

J: TRBJ1-5
V: TRBV4-2
CDR3: ASSQGTGRFQPQH

J: TRBJ2-7
V: TRBV6-5
CDR3: ASTQAGADEQY

J: TRBJ2-1
V: TRBV19
CDR3: ASSISGTLYNEQF

J: TRBJ2-2
V: TRBV7-9
CDR3: ASSLPGGTGTGELF

J: TRBJ2-2
V: TRBV6-1
CDR3: ASKSILTGELF

J: TRBJ1-5
V: TRBV9
CDR3: ASSPTGYSNQPQH

J: TRBJ1-2
V: TRBV10-3
CDR3: AISDHGRDGYT

J: TRBJ2-1
V: TRBV2
CDR3: ATEPGQGYNEQF

J: TRBJ2-1
V: TRBV6-6
CDR3: ASSKPRDEQF

J: TRBJ2-7
V: TRBV10-1
CDR3: AHGGDRASFEEQY

J: TRBJ2-6
V: TRBV29-1
CDR3: SAGTGGAGANVLT

J: TRBJ1-5
V: TRBV27
CDR3: ASRLAGDHQPQH

J: TRBJ2-1
V: TRBV23-1
CDR3: ASSQYPGLEEQF

J: TRBJ1-2
V: TRBV10-3
CDR3: AITQTGGDGYT

J: TRBJ2-7
V: TRBV7-9
CDR3: ASSLDGTPSYEQY

J: TRBJ2-7
V: TRBV16
CDR3: ASSQSRVHLTKQY